This TCR beta chain was captured by sequencing in a study of T cells in Graves' hyperthyroidism and ophthalmopathy. Study results and caveats: Stable hyperthyroidism was told apart from ophthalmopathy by a model built on 13 V-J features. Most thyroid clonotypes expanded above 0.001 appeared in blood too.

This CDR3 is 15 amino acids long. The germline V gene encodes CDR1 SEHNR and CDR2 FQNEAQ (reference sequence). V dropped 2 bases and J dropped 4 bases, with 15 bases sitting between them. TCR beta CDR3 regions were amplified from RNA transcripts. Initially, a first-round RT-PCR of the TCR CDR3 employed the HTBI primer set. Via MiXCR, TCRdb re-called the multiplex PCR reads, giving one row per CDR3 protein. The sample has some 500,000 distinct CDR3 sequences, roughly a quarter seen once. Diagnosing involved the use of clinical symptoms, serum thyroxine and TRAb, thyroid ultrasound and orbital computed tomography. This clonotype came up many times. The antigen remains unidentified.

Sequencing input: blood. The rearrangement uses TRBV7-9 and TRBJ2-7, with D uncertain. This TCR was recovered from a woman aged 25-40 years with Graves' ophthalmopathy. Here the CDR3 reads CASSLLGGDRYEQYF. CDR3 DNA: TGTGCCAGCAGCTTATTAGGTGGAGATAGATACGAGCAGTACTTC. Drawing the rest from reference TRBV7-9 and TRBJ2-7, the complete variable domain is DTGVSQNPRHKITKRGQNVTFRCDPISEHNRLYWYRQTLGQGPEFLTYFQNEAQLEKSRLLSDRFSAERPKGSFSTLEIQRTEQGDSAMYLCASSLLGGDRYEQYFGPGTRLTVT.